This TCR beta chain derives from a study of T cells after yellow fever vaccination. Overall study: SMART-Seq v4 Ultra Low Input served to prepare low-cell-number fractions.

Study outcomes and limitations: A small proportion of clonotypes was detected in both the CD4 and CD8 compartments. Booster samples showed a return of most primary-vaccination clones (roughly 96% CD4, around 88% CD8).

CDR3 size: 14 residues. Germline V gives CDR1 SEHNR, CDR2 FQNEAQ (reference sequence). Deletions cut 3 bases from V and 4 bases from J, with 12 bases between. For TCR, cDNA came from 5'RACE template switching, which added a universal primer site and UMIs. From the 5' RACE reads, TCRdb called clonotypes with MiXCR, one entry per CDR3 protein. Of 100,000 to 150,000 distinct CDR3 sequences detected, more than 6% appear once; the ten largest clones hold roughly 2.6%. A word on this clonotype: Its antigen is not identified.

The chain carries TRBV7-9 and TRBJ2-5; D is perhaps TRBD2 (6 bases). The receptor's source is a man aged 18 to 29 who received the YFV17D yellow fever vaccine. This material consisted of CD4+ T cells sorted from PBMCs, taken 10 to 11 days after the first yellow fever vaccination. The CDR3 DNA reads as TGTGCCAGCAGCTTCTCGCGGGATCTAGAGACCCAGTACTTC. Translating it yields CASSFSRDLETQYF.